This TCR beta chain is drawn from a study of post-analysis software for immune sequencing data (dated by TCRdb to between 2015 and 2016). Broadly, across the study: Disease courses on record covered relapsing-remitting, secondary progressive and progressive-relapsing multiple sclerosis, though some patients had no subtype annotation. A subset of samples was prepared in parallel using single-end sample barcoding, then pooled and co-amplified after Illumina adapter ligation. The multiple sclerosis patient repertoires were compared with approximately 11 previously published healthy control repertoires from donors aged roughly 6 to 27 years.

Paper-wide results and their limitations: Direct clustering with F measure showed strong co-clustering of samples prepared in the same batch, prompting a batch-effect correction. The multiple sclerosis patient group was slightly younger than the control group. Patients showed significantly higher frequencies than controls for a few TRBV segments, among them TRBV5-6, TRBV5-1 and TRBV20-1. Multiple sclerosis patients had significantly lower normalized Chao1 diversity than controls, a result that suggests substantial peripheral T-cell clonal expansion.

Only a few counts were recorded for this clonotype. What antigen it recognizes has not been identified. Per-nucleotide qualities are absent, and no much larger clonotype sits a single base away. The protocol used for the library was PCR. TCRdb shows the sequencer as Illumina HiSeq 2500. To reduce PCR and sequencing biases, unique molecular identifiers were built into the TCR beta cDNA libraries. Some 500,000 cDNA molecules were obtained per 1 to 10 million input T cells, so each molecule approximated one T cell. The patient libraries were prepared and sequenced with the same protocol used for the earlier healthy control dataset. Within a given batch, samples were prepared together, multiplexed and sequenced on the same HiSeq lane. As for how the authors treated the data: Raw barcoded reads were processed with MIGEC, and single-read molecular identifier groups were discarded before consensus assembly and CDR3 extraction. VDJtools was used for post-analysis of the clonotype tables, and diversity was normalized by down-sampling every dataset to the size of the smallest sample. To correct batch-related cross-sample contamination, repertoire overlap clustering matched CDR3 amino acid sequences but not nucleotide sequences. TCRdb applied fastp at Q25 and MiXCR to the public reads, then kept only in-frame beta chains. Entries are consolidated by CDR3 protein sequence, retaining the most common genes and DNA. The V and J calls and clone size are TCRdb's, not the authors'. Within this sample are around 500,000 distinct CDR3 sequences, with 34% of them counted one time only. The biggest ten clones account for 4.5% to 7.5% of the sample.

Measured from the cysteine to the phenylalanine, the CDR3 is 12 residues long. Just CDR3 DNA is preserved here, 36 bases in frame from base 1. V is shortened by 5 bases, J by 4 bases, and the region joining them spans 8 bases. CDR1 SGHDN and CDR2 FVKESK were looked up in the germline V gene. To demonstrate the VDJtools post-analysis software, TCR beta repertoires were profiled from the peripheral blood of more than ten young patients with multiple sclerosis. The patients with multiple sclerosis were children and adolescents between about 6 and 17 years of age. Material for sequencing was blood. The chain is assembled from TRBV14 and TRBJ1-1; no D segment can be confidently identified. This TCR derives from a girl aged 2-17 years with multiple sclerosis. The CDR3 is CASSVYGTEAFF. DNA sequence: TGTGCCAGCAGCGTCTATGGCACTGAAGCTTTCTTT.